This TCR beta chain was profiled in a study of blood T cell repertoires in COVID-19. Overall study: Researchers got acute and convalescent COVID-19 samples from the United States, Italy and Spain. PBMCs, B-cell-depleted T cells, or T cells provided the cDNA or gDNA that made up the material.

In the original analysis: Reference gene primer amplification gave nucleated cell count estimates. Only in-frame clones appear in the TCRdb table, and some are missing; sequencing was by immunoSEQ multiplex PCR. From that table come the V and J calls and clone size; the DNA was used to work out D and trimming. In the table there are hundreds of thousands of clones, under 90% of which are singletons. Germline CDR1 and CDR2: ENHRY and SYGVKD. The CDR3 spans 17 residues. J lost 6 bases, V lost 6 bases, and 19 bases had no gene match. The source of this sequence is a woman of 80 years or more with active or convalescent COVID-19. The chain carries TRBV10-3 and TRBJ1-2; 7 bases agree with TRBD1. Sequencing was done on a sample of peripheral blood. The CDR3 sequence is CAISPTGPISKENGYTF. The CDR3 nucleotides are TGTGCCATCAGCCCGACAGGGCCGATAAGTAAGGAAAATGGCTACACCTTC.